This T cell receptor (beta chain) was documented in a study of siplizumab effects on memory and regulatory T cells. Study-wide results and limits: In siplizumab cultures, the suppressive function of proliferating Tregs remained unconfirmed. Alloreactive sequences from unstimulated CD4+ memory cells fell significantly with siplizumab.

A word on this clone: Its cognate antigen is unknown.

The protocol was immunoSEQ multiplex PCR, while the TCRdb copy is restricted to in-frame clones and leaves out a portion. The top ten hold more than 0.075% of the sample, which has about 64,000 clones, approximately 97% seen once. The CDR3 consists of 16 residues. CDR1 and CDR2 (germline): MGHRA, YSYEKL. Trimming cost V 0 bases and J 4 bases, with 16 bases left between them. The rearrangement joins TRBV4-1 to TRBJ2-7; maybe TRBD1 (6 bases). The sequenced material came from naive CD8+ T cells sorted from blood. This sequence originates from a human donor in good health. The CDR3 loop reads CASSQDHGGEGYEQYF. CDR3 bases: TGCGCCAGCAGCCAAGATCATGGGGGCGAAGGGTACGAGCAGTACTTC.